The 25 T cell receptor beta chains reported below all come from one sample, sequenced in a study of cytomegalovirus exposure and HLA in healthy donors. Only in-frame clones appear in the TCRdb table, and some are missing; sequencing was by immunoSEQ multiplex PCR. The sample comprises about 150,000 clones, roughly nine tenths of which are singletons, and 3.3% rests with the top ten. Sequencing was done on a sample of PBMCs. These TCRs come from a woman between 18 and 30 years old in good health and CMV-seropositive.

The J gene is TRBJ1-5, the V gene TRBV7-2, with TRBD1 identical over 8 bases. Trimming removed 5 bases from V and 1 base from J; junction bases left unmatched: 4. This CDR3 spans 15 amino acids. The germline CDR1 and CDR2 sequences are SGHTA and FQGNSA. The CDR3 nucleotides read TGTGCCAGCAGCCCTCGGGACAGGAGCAATCAGCCCCAGCATTTT. It is translated as CASSPRDRSNQPQHF.

The chain employs TRBV6-6 and TRBJ1-3, with D unresolved. Germline V gene sequence: CDR1 MNHNY, CDR2 SVGAGI (reference sequence). The CDR3 runs 14 residues. V shed 8 bases and J shed 0 bases, with 11 bases lying between them. This chain's CDR3 is CASCPVVSGNTIYF. DNA of the CDR3: TGTGCCAGCTGCCCGGTCGTCTCTGGAAACACCATATATTTT.

The chain employs TRBV4-2 and TRBJ1-2, with 12 bases aligning to TRBD1. The length of the CDR3 is 16 residues. J was trimmed by 3 bases and V by 4 bases; bases with no gene match: 6. Germline values: CDR1 LGHNA, CDR2 YNFKEQ. In DNA, the CDR3 is TGTGCCAGCAGCCTAGGGGACAGGGGGCGCGACTATGGCTACACCTTC. Translation gives CASSLGDRGRDYGYTF.

The rearrangement uses TRBV2 and TRBJ1-1; D not certain. Germline-derived CDR1 and CDR2 are SNHLY and FYNNEI. The CDR3 length is 10 residues. V was clipped by 7 bases and J by 11 bases, with 11 bases between them. CDR3 residues: CASNQRRAFF. CDR3 DNA: TGTGCCAGCAACCAGCGTAGGGCTTTCTTT.

V and J are TRBV27 and TRBJ1-4, with 9 bases identical to TRBD1. CDR3 length: 16 residues. V gave up 5 bases and J gave up 3 bases; unmatched junction bases: 7. Germline assignment: CDR1 MNHEY and CDR2 SMNVEV (reference sequence). CDR3 in amino acids: CASSNNRGPANEKLFF. The CDR3 DNA reads as TGTGCCAGCAGTAACAACAGGGGGCCGGCTAATGAAAAACTGTTTTTT.

The V gene is TRBV30, the J gene TRBJ2-7; TRBD1 matches 7 bases. Per germline, CDR1 GTSNPN and CDR2 SVGIG (reference sequence). The CDR3 consists of 13 residues. The V gene end was trimmed by 5 bases and the J gene end by 3 bases; junction bases not matched to a gene: 7. The CDR3 loop is CAWHRGRGYEQYF. CDR3 in DNA: TGTGCCTGGCACAGGGGCCGGGGCTACGAGCAGTACTTC.

The gene calls are TRBV19 and TRBJ1-2; 7 nucleotides agree with TRBD1. V shed 8 bases, J shed 7 bases, and the junction held 10 bases outside the gene matches. The CDR3 is 13 residues long. Germline CDR1 and CDR2: LNHDA and SQIVND (reference sequence). Written as DNA, the CDR3 is TGTGCCAGTGGGCGTGACAGGGCGGCTGGCTACACCTTC. Its translation is CASGRDRAAGYTF.

CDR3 nucleotide sequence: TGTGCCAGCAGCTTAGCAATGGGCAGGGTTGAAGCTTTCTTT. It codes for CASSLAMGRVEAFF. This chain links TRBV7-2 with TRBJ1-1; possible D gene TRBD1, 5 bases. Per germline, CDR1 SGHTA and CDR2 FQGNSA. The CDR3 contains 14 residues. The germline V and J ends were trimmed by 0 bases and 7 bases, with 12 bases remaining between them.

V usage is TRBV5-6 and J usage is TRBJ2-1; 10 nucleotides match TRBD2. The CDR3 has 16 residues. Germline assignment: CDR1 SGHDT and CDR2 YYEEEE. J gave up 3 bases and V 7 bases, and 10 bases lay outside the gene matches. As DNA, the CDR3 is TGTGCCAGCCGAACCCGAAGCGGGAGGGACTACAATGAGCAGTTCTTC. Translated, it gives CASRTRSGRDYNEQFF.

This clone was recorded only once. This chain uses TRBV12-5 with TRBJ2-3; the match to TRBD1 covers 7 bases. This CDR3 has 15 residues. V was pared by 0 bases and J by 3 bases, with 3 bases of the junction left unmatched. The germline gives CDR1 LGHNT, CDR2 FRNRAP. CDR3 sequence reads: CASGLVGGGTDTQYF. The CDR3 bases are TGTGCTAGTGGTTTGGTAGGGGGCGGAACAGATACGCAGTATTTT.

The chain has TRBV5-6 and TRBJ1-1; 10 nucleotides line up with TRBD1. V dropped 4 bases and J dropped 5; count of bases not matched to a gene: 8. The CDR3 has 15 amino acids. Germline CDR1 SGHDT, CDR2 YYEEEE. The CDR3 nucleotides are TGTGCCAGCAGCCTCCGGACAGGGGGTGGTACTGAAGCTTTCTTT. This codes for CASSLRTGGGTEAFF.

This clone has only a few counts. The rearrangement uses TRBV7-7 and TRBJ2-2, with D maybe TRBD1 (5 bases). The CDR3 sequence is 14 residues long. Trimming shortened V by 3 bases and J by 1 base, and 6 bases separated the two germline ends. Germline CDR1 and CDR2: SSHAT and FNYEAQ (reference sequence). The DNA of the CDR3 is TGTGCCAGCAGCTTTGGACAGAACACCGGGGAGCTGTTTTTT. Protein: CASSFGQNTGELFF.

The rearrangement uses TRBV2 and TRBJ2-7; possibly TRBD1 for D (5 bases). The V end was cut by 6 bases, the J end by 4 bases, with 10 bases between. CDR1 is SNHLY, CDR2 FYNNEI, per germline. The CDR3 has 12 amino acids. This chain's CDR3 is CASSLTDYEQYF. CDR3 in DNA: TGTGCCAGCAGCCTGACAGATTACGAGCAGTACTTC.

The chain has TRBV4-1 and TRBJ2-2; a possible D gene is TRBD1 (6 bases). The CDR3 contains 15 residues. CDR1 is MGHRA and CDR2 is YSYEKL in the germline V gene. The V gene lost 3 bases and the J gene lost 5 bases, with 13 bases spanning the gap. The CDR3 DNA follows: TGCGCCAGCAGCCATCGCGACAGGTTTACCGGGGAGCTGTTTTTT. Protein product: CASSHRDRFTGELFF.

A single count supports this clone. CDR3 amino acids: CASSHFWGPADSRYGYTF. CDR3 bases: TGTGCCAGCAGCCACTTCTGGGGTCCGGCGGACAGCCGCTATGGCTACACCTTC. The chain is built from TRBV7-2 and TRBJ1-2, with D maybe TRBD1 (6 bases). V lost 5 bases to trimming and J lost 4 bases, with 26 bases between them. Germline-derived CDR1 and CDR2 are SGHTA and FQGNSA. The length of the CDR3 is 18 residues.

This rearrangement joins TRBV28 to TRBJ1-5; 8 bases agree with TRBD1. CDR1 MDHEN and CDR2 SYDVKM come from the germline V gene. The trim removed 7 bases at V and 5 bases at J, leaving 10 bases unmatched. This CDR3 comprises 15 residues. Here the CDR3 reads CASKTPSGGYQPQHF. In DNA, the CDR3 is TGTGCCAGCAAAACCCCGTCAGGGGGCTATCAGCCCCAGCATTTT.

This chain connects TRBV11-3 to TRBJ2-3; 8 nucleotides align to TRBD2. CDR1 and CDR2 from the germline V gene are SGHNT and YENEEA. The length of the CDR3 is 14 residues. The trim removed 7 bases at V and 6 bases at J, leaving 9 bases unmatched. The CDR3 DNA is TGTGCCAGCACCTTTAGCGGGATAAGGGATACGCAGTATTTT. Translating it yields CASTFSGIRDTQYF.

In its sample, this clone was seen once. The rearrangement joins TRBV6-5 to TRBJ1-3; 11 bases map to TRBD1. The CDR3 sequence is 16 residues long. J lost 6 bases, V lost 2 bases, and 6 bases had no gene match. CDR1 and CDR2 (germline): MNHEY, SVGAGI. In DNA, the CDR3 is TGTGCCAGCAGTTACGGGGGACAGGGGGTTGTAAACACCATATATTTT. Its protein product is CASSYGGQGVVNTIYF.

The genes are TRBV5-4 and TRBJ1-1; D might be TRBD1 (5 bases). The germline gives CDR1 SGHNT, CDR2 YYREEE (reference sequence). V shed 4 bases and J shed 7 bases, with 14 bases lying between them. The CDR3 has 13 residues. The CDR3 here is CASSENLRDEAFF. The CDR3 DNA reads TGTGCCAGCAGCGAGAACCTCAGGGATGAAGCTTTCTTT.

The J gene is TRBJ2-1, the V gene TRBV18, with 14 bases matching TRBD2. Germline V gene data show CDR1 as KGHSH and CDR2 as LQKENI. V dropped 8 bases and J dropped 8; count of bases not matched to a gene: 11. The CDR3 covers 16 residues. CDR3 sequence (DNA): TGTGCCAGCCGATCCTCGACTAGCGGGAGGGTCCATGAGCAGTTCTTC. Protein: CASRSSTSGRVHEQFF.

The chain couples TRBV6-4 to TRBJ2-7, with D possibly TRBD2 on 6 matching bases. Between the trimmed V and J ends, which lost 6 bases and 5 bases, there was a span of 17 bases. CDR3 size: 14 residues. Germline assignment: CDR1 MRHNA and CDR2 SNTAGT. CDR3 sequence reads: CASSTRSASDEQYF. The CDR3 DNA reads as TGTGCCAGCAGCACCAGGTCGGCTAGCGACGAGCAGTACTTC.

The rearrangement joins TRBV11-3 to TRBJ2-1, with 13 bases identical to TRBD2. Germline V gives CDR1 SGHNT, CDR2 YENEEA. V was pared by 5 bases and J by 8 bases, with 6 bases of the junction left unmatched. The CDR3 sequence is 15 residues long. The CDR3 region has the DNA TGTGCCAGCAGCCAGACTAGCGGGAGGTACTATGAGCAGTTCTTC. Translating it yields CASSQTSGRYYEQFF.

CDR3 sequence reads: CASSWSQGTGELFF. The CDR3 DNA reads TGTGCCAGCAGTTGGTCACAGGGAACCGGGGAGCTGTTTTTT. V gene TRBV27 combines with J gene TRBJ2-2, with D perhaps TRBD1 (6 bases). Trimming cost V 4 bases and J 5 bases, with 11 bases left between them. Germline V lookup: CDR1 MNHEY, CDR2 SMNVEV (reference sequence). CDR3 size: 14 residues.

The chain has TRBV29-1 and TRBJ2-7; TRBD1 aligns across 7 bases. V lost 6 bases to trimming and J lost 5 bases; unmatched junction nucleotides: 4. The CDR3 totals 11 residues. Germline lookup yields CDR1 SQVTM and CDR2 ANQGSEA. CDR3 bases: TGCAGCGTCCGGGACAGCCACGAGCAGTACTTC. Protein: CSVRDSHEQYF.

The chain employs TRBV4-2 and TRBJ1-5; D uncertain. This CDR3 has 18 amino acids. CDR1 and CDR2 (germline): LGHNA, YNFKEQ. Trimming removed 0 bases at V and 3 bases at J, with 18 bases between. CDR3 in DNA: TGTGCCAGCAGCCAAGACGGCAGCCTCGCGCGGAACAATCAGCCCCAGCATTTT. Protein: CASSQDGSLARNNQPQHF.